The T cell receptor (beta chain) described here comes from a study of molecular identifiers for immune sequencing clone quantification. Looking at the study overall: Split five ways in replicates, RNA from about 20,000 or 100,000 naive CD8 cells had four portions sequenced.

Ten or more counts support this clonotype. Germline CDR1 is MNHEY and CDR2 is SVGAGI. V was pared by 5 bases and J by 2 bases, with 10 bases between. The CDR3 loop spans 15 amino acids. TCRdb passed the PCR reads through MiXCR, listing each CDR3 protein once. Of around 43,000 distinct CDR3 sequences in the sample, roughly 21% were seen once. Sequencing was done on a sample of naive CD8+ T cells from blood, with Jurkat cell RNA spiked in. Subset of the sample: FACS-sorted CD8+CD4-CCR7+CD45RA+ naive T cells. The sequence derives from a human donor in good health. Some libraries in this study had Jurkat cell RNA spiked in. V usage is TRBV6-5 and J usage is TRBJ2-6; D not resolved. As DNA, the CDR3 is TGTGCCAGCAGTCAAAATCCCCCTGGGGCCAACGTCCTGACTTTC. As protein: CASSQNPPGANVLTF.